Detailed here is one T cell receptor beta chain. Trimming took 4 bases from V and 4 from J, leaving 14 bases between them. CDR3 length: 14 residues. The germline CDR1 and CDR2 sequences are SQVTM and ANQGSEA. The data derive from a study of CD8 T cells in Susac syndrome. Roughly 0.5 to 1 ug RNA was reverse transcribed with random hexamers. TCRdb re-called the immunoSEQ multiplex PCR reads with MiXCR, one entry per CDR3 protein. The sample lists about 180,000 distinct CDR3 sequences; about 96% were seen once. The sequence was obtained from a human donor with Susac syndrome. J is TRBJ2-1 and V is TRBV29-1, with D perhaps TRBD2 (5 bases). Source material: CD4+ T cells from PBMCs. The CDR3 DNA reads TGCAGCGTTGTCCAGGCTAGCCGGTACAATGAGCAGTTCTTC. This gives the protein CSVVQASRYNEQFF.